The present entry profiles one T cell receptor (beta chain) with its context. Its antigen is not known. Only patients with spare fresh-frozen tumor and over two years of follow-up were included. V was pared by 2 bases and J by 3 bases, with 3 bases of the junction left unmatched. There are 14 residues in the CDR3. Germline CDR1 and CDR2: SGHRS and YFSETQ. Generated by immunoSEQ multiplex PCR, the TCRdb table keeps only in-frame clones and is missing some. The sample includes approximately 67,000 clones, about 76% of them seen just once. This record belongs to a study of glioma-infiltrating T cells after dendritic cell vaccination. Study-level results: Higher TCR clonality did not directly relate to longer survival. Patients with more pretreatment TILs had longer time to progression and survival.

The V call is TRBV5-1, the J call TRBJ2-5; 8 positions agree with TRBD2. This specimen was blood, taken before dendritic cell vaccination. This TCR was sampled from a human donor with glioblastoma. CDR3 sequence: CASSFLRGEETQYF. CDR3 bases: TGCGCCAGCAGCTTCCTGCGGGGGGAAGAGACCCAGTACTTC.